Below, 27 T cell receptor beta chains from the same sample are listed, as sequenced in a study of T cell changes during pregnancy in multiple sclerosis. Sequencing used immunoSEQ multiplex PCR; TCRdb keeps in-frame clones, though not all of them. The table shows around 60,000 clones, with roughly nine tenths occurring only once. This specimen consisted of CD4+ T cells from peripheral blood mononuclear cells, obtained after pregnancy. These receptors were taken from a female donor in good health, enrolled as a control in a pregnancy study.

This rearrangement joins TRBV7-3 to TRBJ2-1; 7 bases are a match to TRBD2. Trimming cost V 1 base and J 3 bases; bases outside gene matches: 3. The CDR3 is 15 amino acids. Germline lookup yields CDR1 SGHTA and CDR2 FQGTGA. CDR3 amino acids: CASSLNSGGYNEQFF. In DNA form, the CDR3 reads TGTGCCAGCAGCTTAAATTCGGGGGGCTACAATGAGCAGTTCTTC. Variable domain in full (rest from reference TRBV7-3 and TRBJ2-1): GAGVSQTPSNKVTEKGKYVELRCDPISGHTALYWYRQSLGQGPEFLIYFQGTGAADDSGLPNDRFFAVRPEGSVSTLKIQRTERGDSAVYLCASSLNSGGYNEQFFGPGTRLTVL.

The J gene is TRBJ2-7, the V gene TRBV6-5, with TRBD1 identical over 7 bases. This CDR3 contains 12 residues. Unmatched junction bases numbered 9, after V lost 4 bases and J lost 12 bases. The germline gives CDR1 MNHEY, CDR2 SVGAGI. This CDR3 is CASSFRQGQRYF. The DNA of the CDR3 is TGTGCCAGCAGTTTCCGACAGGGCCAGCGGTACTTC.

The CDR3 loop reads CASSRGQNSYEQYF. The CDR3 bases are TGTGCCAGCAGCAGGGGACAGAACTCCTACGAGCAGTACTTC. The chain uses TRBV21-1 and TRBJ2-7; the D segment call TRBD1 is taken from the table without a DNA check. TRBV21-1 is marked as a pseudogene. This CDR3 has 14 residues.

This chain links TRBV11-3 with TRBJ1-1; 7 bases map to TRBD1. Germline-derived CDR1 and CDR2 are SGHNT and YENEEA. The CDR3 runs 16 residues. After removal of 4 bases from V and 3 bases from J, the junction contained 11 bases not matched to a gene. CDR3 bases: TGTGCCAGCAGCTCACCCTCACGTACAGGGGACACTGAAGCTTTCTTT. It codes for CASSSPSRTGDTEAFF.

This clone was picked up a small number of times. The chain links TRBV5-5 to TRBJ2-1; 11 bases are shared with TRBD2. This CDR3 has 16 residues. CDR1 SGHKS and CDR2 YYEKEE come from the germline V gene (reference sequence). The V segment lost 1 base and the J segment 12 bases; nucleotides outside the gene matches: 12. The CDR3 spells CASSLTPGLAVGGQFF. CDR3 in DNA: TGTGCCAGCAGCTTGACGCCGGGACTAGCGGTGGGGGGGCAGTTCTTC.

V gene TRBV15 combines with J gene TRBJ1-1; a weak D match, TRBD1 (5 bases). The CDR3 consists of 14 residues. The germline V gene has CDR1 LNHNV and CDR2 YYDKDF (reference sequence). V was shortened by 3 bases and J by 4 bases, with 12 bases between the two germline ends. CDR3 DNA: TGTGCCACCAGCAGTCGCCAGGGAACCACTGAAGCTTTCTTT. This codes for CATSSRQGTTEAFF. Full variable domain (remainder filled in from reference TRBV15 and TRBJ1-1): DAMVIQNPRYQVTQFGKPVTLSCSQTLNHNVMYWYQQKSSQAPKLLFHYYDKDFNNEADTPDNFQSRRPNTSFCFLDIRSPGLGDTAMYLCATSSRQGTTEAFFGQGTRLTVV.

Here the CDR3 DNA reads TGTGCCAGCAGCTTCGATAACCAGGGAAGAGGCTACACCTTC. Amino acids: CASSFDNQGRGYTF. The V and J genes are TRBV7-9 and TRBJ1-2; perhaps TRBD1 as D (5 bases). The CDR3 is 14 residues long. Germline CDR1 and CDR2: SEHNR and FQNEAQ (reference sequence). Trimming took 3 bases from V and 8 from J, leaving 16 bases between them.

This sequence joins TRBV19 and TRBJ2-1, with TRBD2 matching 11 bases. The CDR3 runs to 18 residues. After removal of 5 bases from V and 0 bases from J, the junction contained 9 bases not matched to a gene. Germline CDR1 and CDR2: LNHDA and SQIVND (reference sequence). DNA for the CDR3: TGTGCCAGTAGTCCGAGACCTAGCGGGGGGTACTCCTACAATGAGCAGTTCTTC. It encodes CASSPRPSGGYSYNEQFF. Using reference TRBV19 and TRBJ2-1 for the parts outside the CDR3, the full variable domain is DGGITQSPKYLFRKEGQNVTLSCEQNLNHDAMYWYRQDPGQGLRLIYYSQIVNDFQKGDIAEGYSVSREKKESFPLTVTSAQKNPTAFYLCASSPRPSGGYSYNEQFFGPGTRLTVL.

The chain links TRBV30 to TRBJ2-1; 7 nucleotides align to TRBD2. The CDR3 loop spans 14 amino acids. The germline gives CDR1 GTSNPN, CDR2 SVGIG (reference sequence). The V and J ends lost 0 bases and 6 bases, in that order; junction bases with no gene match: 5. CDR3 loop: CAWSVGLAANEQFF. In DNA, the CDR3 is TGTGCCTGGAGTGTAGGTCTAGCGGCCAATGAGCAGTTCTTC.

The chain is built from TRBV30 and TRBJ1-2, with 7 bases lining up with TRBD1. With V trimmed by 1 base and J by 3 bases, 11 bases remained unmatched. Looked up from germline, CDR1 is GTSNPN and CDR2 is SVGIG (reference sequence). The CDR3 is 16 residues long. The CDR3 region has the DNA TGTGCCTGGAGTGACCAGACAGGGCGGGGGGACTATGGCTACACCTTC. Translation: CAWSDQTGRGDYGYTF.

This clone was detected once. J is TRBJ1-4 and V is TRBV5-6, with D maybe TRBD1 (6 bases). Germline CDR1 is SGHDT and CDR2 is YYEEEE. CDR3 length: 15 amino acids. Trimming cost V 6 bases and J 7 bases, with 19 bases left between them. The DNA of the CDR3 is TGTGCCAGCACGAGTTTACAGGGTATCGGTGAAAAACTGTTTTTT. Translating it yields CASTSLQGIGEKLFF.

The chain has TRBV4-1 and TRBJ1-5, with a possible D match to TRBD1 (5 bases). V was pared by 2 bases and J by 4 bases, with 9 bases between. The CDR3 is 14 residues long. In germline, CDR1 is MGHRA, CDR2 YSYEKL. CDR3 DNA sequence: TGCGCCAGCAGCCAACGACAGCAAAATCAGCCCCAGCATTTT. Its translation is CASSQRQQNQPQHF.

The rearrangement uses TRBV7-2 and TRBJ1-2, with D possibly TRBD1 on 5 matching bases. Per the germline V gene, CDR1 is SGHTA and CDR2 is FQGNSA. V was shortened by 2 bases and J by 4 bases, with 5 bases between the two germline ends. The CDR3 extends over 12 amino acids. The DNA for the CDR3 is TGTGCCAGCAGCTTACAGGGCTATGGCTACACCTTC. Its protein product is CASSLQGYGYTF.

The chain combines TRBV13 with TRBJ1-1, with D hard to call. The CDR3 consists of 15 residues. Germline V lookup: CDR1 PRHDT, CDR2 FYEKMQ (reference sequence). The V end was cut by 7 bases, the J end by 1 base, with 16 bases between. For the CDR3, the DNA is TGTGCCAGCATCCCCAGAGGGCCTAAGAACACTGAAGCTTTCTTT. This encodes CASIPRGPKNTEAFF.

The genes are TRBV6-1 and TRBJ2-2; possibly TRBD1 for D (5 bases). Germline loops: CDR1 MNHNS, CDR2 SASEGT. CDR3 length: 16 amino acids. Trimming cost V 1 base and J 5 bases, with 14 bases left between them. In DNA form, the CDR3 reads TGTGCCAGCAGTGAAGAAGGGGTTATACGGACCGGGGAGCTGTTTTTT. This sequence encodes CASSEEGVIRTGELFF.

This chain joins TRBV7-2 and TRBJ2-3; possible D gene TRBD1, 5 bases. CDR3 length equals 13 residues. With 1 base removed from V and 6 bases from J, the gap between germline ends came to 8 bases. The V gene's germline CDR1 is SGHTA and CDR2 FQGNSA. The DNA for the CDR3 is TGTGCCAGCAGCTTAGTAGGGGTGGATACGCAGTATTTT. It specifies CASSLVGVDTQYF.

V gene TRBV5-1 combines with J gene TRBJ2-2; TRBD1 matches at 7 bases. Per germline, CDR1 SGHRS and CDR2 YFSETQ. V lost 6 bases, J lost 0 bases, and 8 bases stayed unmatched. CDR3 size: 16 residues. CDR3 DNA sequence: TGCGCCAGCACCCTGGGGACAGCGACGAACACCGGGGAGCTGTTTTTT. This gives the protein CASTLGTATNTGELFF.

The chain links TRBV5-1 to TRBJ2-1; TRBD1 matches at 8 bases. Looked up from germline, CDR1 is SGHRS and CDR2 is YFSETQ. Losses at the gene ends were 4 bases for V and 6 bases for J; bases not matched to a gene: 9. The CDR3 spans 15 residues. The CDR3: CASSPGTGRLNEQFF. CDR3 sequence (DNA): TGCGCCAGCAGCCCCGGGACAGGCCGCCTCAATGAGCAGTTCTTC.

CDR3 amino acids: CASGREGYEQYF. CDR3 in DNA: TGTGCCAGCGGGAGGGAAGGCTACGAGCAGTACTTC. V is TRBV6-5 and J is TRBJ2-7; the match to TRBD2 covers 7 bases. This CDR3 is built from 12 residues. Per the germline V gene, CDR1 is MNHEY and CDR2 is SVGAGI. V shed 8 bases and J 3 bases; nucleotides not matched to a gene: 4.

This chain uses TRBV27 with TRBJ2-6, with D possibly being TRBD1 (7 bases). The CDR3 consists of 16 residues. CDR1 and CDR2 (germline): MNHEY, SMNVEV (reference sequence). The V and J ends lost 10 bases and 0 bases respectively, with 16 bases between them. The CDR3 coding sequence is TGTGCCACCTCAGGGGGGTCCCCCTCTGGGGCCAACGTCCTGACTTTC. As protein: CATSGGSPSGANVLTF.

The chain joins TRBV7-6 to TRBJ1-4, with TRBD1 identical over 7 bases. The CDR3 extends over 15 amino acids. Germline trimming cut 3 bases from V and 8 bases from J; bases unmatched to any gene: 9. From germline, CDR1 is SGHVS and CDR2 FNYEAQ. The CDR3 loop reads CASSLQTGIGEKLFF. The CDR3 DNA sequence: TGTGCCAGCAGCTTGCAGACAGGGATAGGAGAAAAACTGTTTTTT.

The chain uses TRBV15 and TRBJ1-2; 9 positions match TRBD1. The CDR3 is 15 amino acids. The germline V gene encodes CDR1 LNHNV and CDR2 YYDKDF (reference sequence). The V segment lost 2 bases and the J segment 5 bases; nucleotides outside the gene matches: 6. Here the CDR3 reads CATSRTGGAGYGYTF. Written as DNA, the CDR3 is TGTGCCACCAGCAGAACAGGGGGCGCGGGTTATGGCTACACCTTC.

The chain couples TRBV19 to TRBJ1-2; D ambiguous. This CDR3 contains 12 residues. The ends were cut back, 4 bases at V and 4 bases at J, with 7 bases in the middle. In germline, CDR1 is LNHDA, CDR2 SQIVND (reference sequence). In DNA, the CDR3 is TGTGCCAGTAGTAGAGGGCCCTATGGCTACACCTTC. Translated, it gives CASSRGPYGYTF.

The rearrangement links TRBV11-2 to TRBJ2-5, with a weak D call TRBD2 (5 bases). The V end lost 0 bases, the J end lost 1 base, and 6 bases lay between the germline ends. CDR1 is SGHAT and CDR2 is FQNNGV in the germline V gene. The CDR3 spans 14 residues. This CDR3 is CASSLERVQETQYF. In DNA, the CDR3 is TGTGCCAGCAGCTTAGAGCGGGTCCAAGAGACCCAGTACTTC.

The chain is built from TRBV6-5 and TRBJ2-2; possible D gene TRBD2, 6 bases. CDR1 and CDR2 from the germline V gene are MNHEY and SVGAGI. Trimming removed 8 bases from V and 2 bases from J, with 12 bases in between. The CDR3 runs 14 residues. The CDR3: CASRGSINTGELFF. CDR3 coding DNA: TGTGCCAGCCGGGGGTCGATCAACACCGGGGAGCTGTTTTTT.

This clone came up a few times. The chain couples TRBV11-2 to TRBJ1-1; TRBD1 matches at 7 bases. This CDR3 is built from 13 residues. The V gene's germline CDR1 is SGHAT and CDR2 FQNNGV. Losses at the gene ends were 1 base for V and 4 bases for J; bases not matched to a gene: 0. The CDR3 here is CASSLAGGTEAFF. CDR3 bases: TGTGCCAGCAGCTTAGCAGGGGGCACTGAAGCTTTCTTT.

J is TRBJ2-3 and V is TRBV19; maybe TRBD1 (6 bases). Germline V lookup: CDR1 LNHDA, CDR2 SQIVND (reference sequence). Trimming removed 5 bases from V and 4 bases from J, with 19 bases in between. The CDR3 is 16 residues long. The CDR3: CASSFDRRRGADTQYF. CDR3 bases: TGTGCCAGTAGTTTCGACAGGAGACGAGGGGCAGATACGCAGTATTTT.